This T cell receptor beta chain stems from a study of T cell responses to AZD1222 COVID-19 vaccine (dated by TCRdb to about 2021). In terms of the full investigation: AZD1222 recipients given second doses at about 4 weeks or at about 12 weeks were pooled, since spike-specific TCR depth and breadth were not found to differ between the two schedules. Enrollment into the trials was organized by age into subgroups of 18-55, 56-69 and 70-plus years, and those subgroups contained roughly 140, 27 and 60 TCR-sequenced participants, respectively. A total of 233 trial participants underwent TCR sequencing, of whom nearly 210 received two doses of AZD1222 and about 26 received two doses of the MenACWY control vaccine. Findings and caveats that apply to the study as a whole: Vaccine-associated CD4 TCRs spanned the whole spike protein, with dominant responses in regions 160-218 and 743-854. Because no day 14 peak-response samples were available, repertoires were characterized only after the peak T cell response. Conclusions about previously exposed vaccinees were limited because only six AZD1222 recipients were SARS-CoV-2 seropositive at baseline. In the small 56-69-year group, the increase in depth fell short of significance, most likely because of low power. Epitopes outside the regions mutated in the B.1.351 and B.1.1.7 variants were reportedly recognized by nearly half of the unique spike-specific TCRs. After two AZD1222 doses, spike-specific TCR breadth and depth were significantly higher than at day 0 and than in MenACWY recipients. Participants were mostly white British and included more females than males, and it was suggested by the authors that clonal diversity may have been underestimated.

CDR1 and CDR2, per the germline V gene (reference sequence), are LNHDA and SQIVND. The CDR3 runs 12 residues from the cysteine to the phenylalanine. The read is trimmed to its CDR3 DNA, 36 bases read in frame from base 1. The V end gives up 6 bases and the J end 10 bases, leaving 8 bases in the junction not matched to a gene. The CDR3 regions of human TCRbeta chains were analyzed by immunosequencing. In the authors' own workflow: Repertoire TCRs were matched against a reference library of SARS-CoV-2-specific TCRs generated with the MIRA antigen-specificity platform. Breadth was defined as the fraction of unique TCRs that were SARS-CoV-2-associated, and depth was defined as the fraction of total T cells that were SARS-CoV-2-associated. Using the MIRA data, each spike-specific TCR was assigned both to the spike region to which the TCR was reactive and to a CD4 or CD8 class. Log10-transformed breadth and depth values were compared by one-way ANOVA with Sidak's multiple comparisons tests. TCRdb obtained this table from immuneACCESS and retained in-frame rearrangements with V and J assigned. These tables miss some clones; where compared with another copy, unresolved V genes account for less than half of the shortfall, and the remainder is unexplained. V, J and clone size are those of that table, while D and trimming were read from the DNA. Here the sample has over 110,000 clones; 75% to 90% occur a single time. Roughly 1.5% of the sample rests with the top ten.

A note on this clone: It has no known antigen specificity. Per-nucleotide qualities are absent, and no much larger clonotype sits a single base away.

This sample's time point label indicates: baseline before first vaccination. The vaccinee samples were drawn from two UK trials, COV001 and COV002, one of which was a single-blind randomized controlled phase 2/3 trial testing AZD1222 (ChAdOx1 nCoV-19) in healthy adults. For TCRbeta chain sequencing, PBMC samples from trial participants were taken at day 0 and at day 28 after the second dose. The sequencing used peripheral blood, collected on day 0 of AZD1222 vaccination. This TCR derives from an adult in good health. The chain was built from TRBV19 and TRBJ1-1; TRBD1 agrees with 7 junctional bases. The CDR3 region: CASRETGRRAFF. The DNA reads TGTGCCAGTAGGGAGACAGGGAGACGAGCTTTCTTT.